This entry lists 2 T cell receptor beta chains sequenced from one sample in a study of blood T cell repertoires in COVID-19. Repertoires were generated with immunoSEQ multiplex PCR, while TCRdb's copy carries only in-frame clones and drops some. The data contain 150,000 or so clones, about 86% of them singletons. The sequenced sample was peripheral blood. Receptor source: a man between 50 and 59 years old with active or convalescent COVID-19.

This chain joins TRBV27 and TRBJ1-1; 7 positions match TRBD1. CDR1 is MNHEY and CDR2 is SMNVEV in the germline V gene (reference sequence). Trimming cost V 3 bases and J 6 bases; bases outside gene matches: 4. The CDR3 length is 13 residues. The CDR3 DNA sequence: TGTGCCAGCAGTTTGGTCCAGGGGGCTGAAGCTTTCTTT. Residues: CASSLVQGAEAFF.

This rearrangement joins TRBV6-6 to TRBJ2-2; 10 nucleotides line up with TRBD1. CDR3 length: 15 residues. The V gene's germline CDR1 is MNHNY and CDR2 SVGAGI (reference sequence). V dropped 7 bases and J dropped 4; count of bases not matched to a gene: 6. CDR3 sequence (DNA): TGTGCCAGCAACCAACGGACAGGGGGCACCGGGGAGCTGTTTTTT. As protein: CASNQRTGGTGELFF.